The 32 T cell receptor beta chains below come from one sample, sequenced in a study of shared clonotypes between healthy human individuals. Assay used: immunoSEQ multiplex PCR; TCRdb lists only in-frame clones, some missing. The sample includes about 2.4 million clones, 90% to 95% of them seen just once. Input material: naive CD4+ T cells from PBMCs. The subset denotes: CD45RA+ positively selected. The origin of the receptors is a man aged 18 to 30 in good health. Some clones in this sample may be carry-over from other donors' samples.

V is TRBV30 and J is TRBJ1-5, with D possibly being TRBD1 (5 bases). CDR3 length equals 13 residues. The V end was cut by 0 bases, the J end by 6 bases, with 9 bases between. Germline V gene sequence: CDR1 GTSNPN, CDR2 SVGIG (reference sequence). CDR3 protein: CAWSVWGSQPQHF. CDR3 DNA: TGTGCCTGGAGTGTATGGGGGAGTCAGCCCCAGCATTTT. Combining the CDR3 with reference TRBV30 and TRBJ1-5 gives the whole variable domain SQTIHQWPATLVQPVGSPLSLECTVEGTSNPNLYWYRQAAGRGLQLLFYSVGIGQISSEVPQNLSASRPQDRQFILSSKKLLLSDSGFYLCAWSVWGSQPQHFGDGTRLSIL.

The rearrangement links TRBV6-6 to TRBJ1-3; no clear D. Germline-derived CDR1 and CDR2 are MNHNY and SVGAGI (reference sequence). The CDR3 runs 14 residues. The germline V and J ends were trimmed by 0 bases and 8 bases, with 11 bases remaining between them. The CDR3 here is CASSYSPGVDTIYF. DNA of the CDR3: TGTGCCAGCAGTTACTCGCCAGGCGTGGACACCATATATTTT.

The V call is TRBV2, the J call TRBJ1-5; 7 nucleotides align to TRBD1. Germline CDR1 reads SNHLY; CDR2 reads FYNNEI. The CDR3 is 14 amino acids. J lost 6 bases, V lost 5 bases, and 7 bases had no gene match. CDR3 nucleotide sequence: TGTGCCAGCAGTTATAACAGGGGCGTTCAGCCCCAGCATTTT. Protein: CASSYNRGVQPQHF.

V is TRBV11-2 and J is TRBJ2-2; D is undetermined. Looked up from germline, CDR1 is SGHAT and CDR2 is FQNNGV. This CDR3 has 14 residues. V was pared by 2 bases and J by 3 bases, with 7 bases between. The chain's CDR3 is CASSLRFDTGELFF. DNA of the CDR3: TGTGCCAGCAGCTTAAGGTTCGACACCGGGGAGCTGTTTTTT.

This CDR3 reads CASSPLLRAGFSNQPQHF. CDR3 sequence (DNA): TGTGCCAGCAGCCCTCTCCTCCGGGCGGGATTTAGCAATCAGCCCCAGCATTTT. J is TRBJ1-5 and V is TRBV28; D gene ambiguous. Germline CDR1 reads MDHEN; CDR2 reads SYDVKM. Between the trimmed V and J ends, which lost 6 bases and 0 bases, there was a span of 21 bases. CDR3 length: 18 amino acids.

In DNA, the CDR3 is TGCAGCGTTGAGGCCCGACAGGTCCCGCGGGCTTTCTTT. This encodes CSVEARQVPRAFF. The chain joins TRBV29-1 to TRBJ1-1, with a possible D match to TRBD1 (6 bases). Trimming removed 3 bases at V and 11 bases at J, with 19 bases between. Germline lookup yields CDR1 SQVTM and CDR2 ANQGSEA. The CDR3 has 13 residues.

The gene calls are TRBV7-3 and TRBJ2-5, with D possibly called TRBD1 or TRBD2 (6 bases each). V was pared by 4 bases and J by 7 bases, with 10 bases between. The germline V gene has CDR1 SGHTA and CDR2 FQGTGA. CDR3 size: 12 residues. The chain's CDR3 is CASSSRGGTQYF. The CDR3 bases are TGTGCCAGCAGCTCCAGGGGAGGGACCCAGTACTTC.

The gene calls are TRBV5-4 and TRBJ1-1, with a tentative D call TRBD1 (6 bases). The length of the CDR3 is 13 residues. CDR1 is SGHNT and CDR2 is YYREEE in the germline V gene (reference sequence). V was clipped by 3 bases and J by 5 bases, with 11 bases between them. The CDR3 coding sequence is TGTGCCAGCAGCTCCGACAGGTCGACTGAAGCTTTCTTT. Translating it yields CASSSDRSTEAFF. The full variable domain, rest sourced from reference TRBV5-4 and TRBJ1-1, is ETGVTQSPTHLIKTRGQQVTLRCSSQSGHNTVSWYQQALGQGPQFIFQYYREEENGRGNFPPRFSGLQFPNYSSELNVNALELDDSALYLCASSSDRSTEAFFGQGTRLTVV.

This clone was counted only a few times. The rearrangement uses TRBV18 and TRBJ1-1; 9 nucleotides align to TRBD1. This CDR3 is built from 15 residues. Trimming at V came to 2 bases and at J to 4 bases, leaving 5 bases not matched to a gene. Germline V lookup: CDR1 KGHSH, CDR2 LQKENI. This CDR3 is CASSPVRDRATEAFF. The DNA for the CDR3 is TGTGCCAGCTCACCAGTCCGGGACAGGGCCACTGAAGCTTTCTTT.

This sequence joins TRBV23-1 and TRBJ2-2; D call uncertain. TRBV23-1 is annotated as an ORF whose role is uncertain. This CDR3 spans 15 amino acids. V lost 5 bases and J 5 bases, leaving 15 bases between the germline ends. CDR3 DNA sequence: TGCGCCAGCAGTGATCCGCATTTCTGGACCGGGGAGCTGTTTTTT. Protein product: CASSDPHFWTGELFF.

The chain uses TRBV5-1 and TRBJ2-7, with D possibly matching TRBD1 (6 bases). V was shortened by 4 bases and J by 2 bases, with 13 bases between the two germline ends. Germline V gene lookup returns CDR1 SGHRS and CDR2 YFSETQ. This CDR3 comprises 14 residues. CDR3 DNA: TGCGCCAGCAGCCCCACCCAGGGGCCCTACGAGCAGTACTTC. Translated: CASSPTQGPYEQYF.

DNA for the CDR3: TGTGCCAGCGCCCCAGGGGGCGCGGATACGCAGTATTTT. Translating it yields CASAPGGADTQYF. The J gene is TRBJ2-3, the V gene TRBV7-3, with 8 bases aligning to TRBD1. Trimming at V came to 8 bases and at J to 6 bases, leaving 7 bases not matched to a gene. Germline V lookup: CDR1 SGHTA, CDR2 FQGTGA. CDR3 length: 13 residues.

The J gene is TRBJ1-2, the V gene TRBV28; D is possibly TRBD1 (5 bases). This CDR3 has 16 amino acids. Per germline, CDR1 MDHEN and CDR2 SYDVKM. V was clipped by 1 base and J by 2 bases, with 14 bases between them. CDR3 sequence (DNA): TGTGCCAGCAGTTTATCTGCAGGGCGGACGAACTATGGCTACACCTTC. As protein: CASSLSAGRTNYGYTF.

This rearrangement joins TRBV6-5 to TRBJ1-2; D might be TRBD1 (5 bases). V was pared by 4 bases and J by 2 bases, with 8 bases between. This CDR3 is built from 13 residues. From germline, CDR1 is MNHEY and CDR2 SVGAGI. The chain's CDR3 is CASSFDSNYGYTF. For the CDR3, the DNA is TGTGCCAGCAGTTTTGACAGCAACTATGGCTACACCTTC.

This sequence joins TRBV18 and TRBJ2-4; a possible D gene is TRBD2 (6 bases). The CDR3 runs 15 residues. Looked up from germline, CDR1 is KGHSH and CDR2 is LQKENI. Trimming stripped 0 bases from V and 12 bases from J, with 18 bases between. The CDR3 protein is CASSPPSSGLGGQYF. Written as DNA, the CDR3 is TGTGCCAGCTCACCACCGAGCAGCGGGCTCGGGGGTCAGTACTTC.

The chain uses TRBV5-6 and TRBJ1-2, with D perhaps TRBD1 (6 bases). This CDR3 has 17 residues. The germline V and J ends were trimmed by 2 bases and 4 bases, with 21 bases remaining between them. Looked up from germline, CDR1 is SGHDT and CDR2 is YYEEEE. The DNA of the CDR3 is TGTGCCAGCAGCTTCATACAGGGTGAGGCCCTAGGCTATGGCTACACCTTC. Its protein is CASSFIQGEALGYGYTF.

The rearrangement links TRBV4-2 to TRBJ2-7, with D unresolved. Deletions cut 4 bases from V and 0 bases from J, with 16 bases between. The germline gives CDR1 LGHNA, CDR2 YNFKEQ. This CDR3 is 16 amino acids long. The CDR3 DNA is TGTGCCAGCAGCCCTTCAACCGCGAGCCTCTCCTACGAGCAGTACTTC. Its translation is CASSPSTASLSYEQYF.

In this sample, this clone turned up once. The rearrangement uses TRBV18 and TRBJ2-1; D is unresolved. Trimming removed 3 bases at V and 0 bases at J, with 9 bases between. CDR1 is KGHSH and CDR2 is LQKENI in the germline V gene. The CDR3 consists of 15 residues. CDR3 region: CASSPDVSSYNEQFF. The CDR3 nucleotides are TGTGCCAGCTCACCCGACGTGAGCTCCTACAATGAGCAGTTCTTC.

The chain uses TRBV7-9 and TRBJ2-5, with D perhaps matching TRBD1 or TRBD2 (6 bases each). V was clipped by 0 bases and J by 3 bases, with 11 bases between them. Germline CDR1 SEHNR, CDR2 FQNEAQ (reference sequence). This CDR3 is built from 15 residues. The CDR3 DNA follows: TGTGCCAGCAGCTTAGCGTCGGGGGCGAAAGAGACCCAGTACTTC. Protein sequence: CASSLASGAKETQYF.

This chain uses TRBV6-1 with TRBJ2-1; weak D call: TRBD1 (5 bases). Germline CDR1 is MNHNS and CDR2 is SASEGT. The CDR3 sequence is 13 residues long. Trimming shortened V by 6 bases and J by 3 bases, and 9 bases separated the two germline ends. Written as DNA, the CDR3 is TGTGCCAGCAGCAAAGACAGCTACAATGAGCAGTTCTTC. The encoded protein is CASSKDSYNEQFF.

The chain couples TRBV5-4 to TRBJ1-4, with D possibly matching TRBD1 (6 bases). Trimming removed 4 bases at V and 3 bases at J, with 13 bases between. Germline-derived CDR1 and CDR2 are SGHNT and YYREEE (reference sequence). The CDR3 is made up of 15 amino acids. The CDR3 coding sequence is TGTGCCAGCAGCCCGGATTGGGGGCCTAATGAAAAACTGTTTTTT. Amino acids: CASSPDWGPNEKLFF.

This chain joins TRBV5-1 and TRBJ1-4; D not certain. The CDR3 has 15 amino acids. Trimming shortened V by 1 base and J by 0 bases, and 7 bases separated the two germline ends. Per germline, CDR1 SGHRS and CDR2 YFSETQ. This chain's CDR3 is CASSLLGTTNEKLFF. The DNA for the CDR3 is TGCGCCAGCAGCTTGTTAGGCACAACTAATGAAAAACTGTTTTTT.

This chain connects TRBV4-3 to TRBJ1-4; D not resolved. Trimming took 0 bases from V and 0 from J, leaving 11 bases between them. CDR3 length: 17 residues. The germline V gene has CDR1 LGHNA and CDR2 YSLEER. In DNA, the CDR3 is TGCGCCAGCAGCCAAGATTCGGGGATTGCAACTAATGAAAAACTGTTTTTT. Translating it yields CASSQDSGIATNEKLFF.

This sequence joins TRBV28 and TRBJ1-2, with 9 positions matching TRBD1. CDR3 length: 15 amino acids. The junction had 11 bases not matched to a gene; V was cut back by 4 bases and J by 8 bases. The germline V gene encodes CDR1 MDHEN and CDR2 SYDVKM. CDR3 nucleotide sequence: TGTGCCAGCAGTTGGCCCCTGGGACAGGGAGTCGGCTACACCTTC. Amino acid sequence: CASSWPLGQGVGYTF.

The rearrangement joins TRBV7-8 to TRBJ2-5; possible D gene TRBD1, 5 bases. The CDR3 is 11 residues long. Between the trimmed V and J ends, which lost 2 bases and 7 bases, there was a span of 5 bases. The germline V gene has CDR1 SGHVS and CDR2 FQNEAQ. Here the CDR3 reads CASSLTGTQYF. CDR3 DNA sequence: TGTGCCAGCAGCTTAACAGGGACCCAGTACTTC.

This clone was observed once. V usage is TRBV11-1 and J usage is TRBJ2-1, with TRBD2 identical over 11 bases. CDR3 length equals 15 residues. V shed 5 bases and J 8 bases; nucleotides not matched to a gene: 8. Germline V lookup: CDR1 SGHAT, CDR2 FQDESV (reference sequence). CDR3 sequence: CASSLTSGSFHEQFF. The CDR3 DNA reads as TGTGCCAGCAGCCTTACTAGCGGGAGCTTCCATGAGCAGTTCTTC.

This chain links TRBV28 with TRBJ1-5, with D unresolved. V lost 6 bases to trimming and J lost 11 bases, with 11 bases between them. CDR3 length equals 11 residues. Germline CDR1 reads MDHEN; CDR2 reads SYDVKM. CDR3 region: CASSYLLAQHF. CDR3 coding DNA: TGTGCCAGCAGCTATCTCTTGGCCCAGCATTTT.

The CDR3 is CASSVYRRGNQPQHF. DNA of the CDR3: TGTGCCAGCAGTGTTTATCGCAGGGGCAATCAGCCCCAGCATTTT. The chain uses TRBV2 and TRBJ1-5; TRBD1 might be the D (5 bases). This CDR3 region has 15 residues. Per the germline V gene, CDR1 is SNHLY and CDR2 is FYNNEI. V lost 4 bases, J lost 2 bases, and 12 bases lay in between.

This sequence joins TRBV5-1 and TRBJ1-4, with D hard to call. V lost 4 bases to trimming and J lost 4 bases, with 14 bases between them. CDR1 is SGHRS, CDR2 YFSETQ, per germline. This CDR3 has 15 amino acids. Written as DNA, the CDR3 is TGCGCCAGCAGCCCCATTACCGGCAGTAATGAAAAACTGTTTTTT. Its protein product is CASSPITGSNEKLFF.

The rearrangement joins TRBV13 to TRBJ2-3; 11 bases are a match to TRBD2. V shed 1 base, J shed 4 bases, and the junction held 4 bases outside the gene matches. CDR1 PRHDT and CDR2 FYEKMQ come from the germline V gene (reference sequence). This CDR3 comprises 16 residues. The CDR3 nucleotides read TGTGCCAGCAGCTTAGCTAGCGGGAGGTCTGCAGATACGCAGTATTTT. This translates into CASSLASGRSADTQYF.

This clone has just a few counts. The chain joins TRBV6-5 to TRBJ1-5; D is unclear. Per the germline V gene, CDR1 is MNHEY and CDR2 is SVGAGI. V shed 5 bases and J shed 4 bases, with 9 bases lying between them. This CDR3 is 13 amino acids long. The CDR3 DNA sequence: TGTGCCAGCAGTCCCCTCATTAATCAGCCCCAGCATTTT. Translation gives CASSPLINQPQHF.

This clone was counted once. The chain has TRBV5-4 and TRBJ2-5, with D perhaps given as TRBD1 or TRBD2 (5 bases each). The CDR3 runs to 17 residues. From germline, CDR1 is SGHNT and CDR2 YYREEE (reference sequence). Trimming removed 4 bases at V and 4 bases at J, with 23 bases between. The CDR3 nucleotides read TGTGCCAGCAGCCCCGGCGGGTCAGGGAGAAATCGAGAGACCCAGTACTTC. As protein: CASSPGGSGRNRETQYF. The full variable domain, completed using reference TRBV5-4 and TRBJ2-5, is ETGVTQSPTHLIKTRGQQVTLRCSSQSGHNTVSWYQQALGQGPQFIFQYYREEENGRGNFPPRFSGLQFPNYSSELNVNALELDDSALYLCASSPGGSGRNRETQYFGPGTRLLVL.